This is a list of T cell receptor beta chains from one sample in a study of blood T cell repertoires in COVID-19. The repertoire was sequenced with immunoSEQ multiplex PCR; TCRdb's copy has only in-frame clones and lacks some. The sample has 62,000 or so clones, 88% seen once. Sequences were obtained from peripheral blood. These receptors were obtained from a human donor in a cohort sampled during active COVID-19. The CDR3 runs from the conserved cysteine through the conserved F or W. Fields, in order: J gene, V gene, D gene, clone size, CDR3 DNA, CDR3 protein. D genes are given only for firm matches. The listing skips clone size in some rows; elsewhere it reads once, few, many or a size class.

TRBJ2-6 TRBV27 TRBD2 - TGTGCCAGCAGTTTAAATAGCGGGAGGGCCCCCGGGGCCAACGTCCTGACTTTC CASSLNSGRAPGANVLTF
TRBJ1-6 TRBV7-9 - - TGTGCCAGCAGCCAAAATACTGCCACCCTCCACTTT CASSQNTATLHF
TRBJ1-1 TRBV7-3 - - TGTGCCAGCAGCCGAGACAGATACACTGAAGCTTTCTTT CASSRDRYTEAFF
TRBJ1-6 TRBV19 - - TGTGCCAGTAGTATACGCCGACAGTATAATTCACCCCTCCACTTT CASSIRRQYNSPLHF
TRBJ1-1 TRBV15 - - TGTGCCACCAGCAGAGATTATACAGGGATGAACACTGAAGCTTTCTTT CATSRDYTGMNTEAFF
TRBJ2-3 TRBV7-7 TRBD2 once TGTGCTAGCACCCCAGCGGGGTTGACAGATACGCAGTATTTT CASTPAGLTDTQYF
TRBJ2-1 TRBV10-2 TRBD2 - TGCGCCAGCAGGATTAGCGGGAGTGTGAATGAGCAGTTCTTC CASRISGSVNEQFF
TRBJ2-1 TRBV5-1 TRBD2 - TGCGCCAGCAGCCCCTGGACTAGCGGGAGCAATGAGCAGTTCTTC CASSPWTSGSNEQFF
TRBJ2-7 TRBV6-6 TRBD2 - TGTGCCAGCAGTTACGGGGCAGCGGGAGGCGAGCAGTACTTC CASSYGAAGGEQYF
TRBJ2-1 TRBV7-9 TRBD1 once TGTGCCAGCAGCTCACAGGGGGCTAGGAACAATGAGCAGTTCTTC CASSSQGARNNEQFF
TRBJ2-1 TRBV4-2 - - TGTGCCAGCAGCCAAGGTGGGCGAAATCACAATGAGCAGTTCTTC CASSQGGRNHNEQFF
TRBJ2-1 TRBV29-1 - - TGCAGCGTTGACCGGACAGCCAATGAGCAGTTCTTC CSVDRTANEQFF
TRBJ2-3 TRBV5-6 TRBD2 - TGTGCCAGCAGCTTTGCGGGAGGATCCCCAGATACGCAGTATTTT CASSFAGGSPDTQYF
TRBJ1-3 TRBV4-1 - - TGCGCCAGCAGCCAATCAGAAACAGGAGTCTCTGGAAACACCATATATTTT CASSQSETGVSGNTIYF
TRBJ1-1 TRBV19 TRBD1 - TGTGCCAGTAGTTCGGGACAGGGGAGATCTGAAGCTTTCTTT CASSSGQGRSEAFF
TRBJ1-2 TRBV7-2 TRBD1 - TGTGCCAGCAGCTCCGACGGACAGGCCTATGGCTACACCTTC CASSSDGQAYGYTF
TRBJ2-5 TRBV7-2 - - TGTGCCAGCAGCGGCAACAGGGCTGGAGAGACCCAGTACTTC CASSGNRAGETQYF
TRBJ2-1 TRBV30 TRBD2 once TGTGCCTGGAGTACTAGCGGCTACAATGAGCAGTTCTTC CAWSTSGYNEQFF
TRBJ1-1 TRBV6-6 TRBD1 - TGTGCCAGCAGTTATACGACAGGGCGGAGGGCAGAAGCTTTCTTT CASSYTTGRRAEAFF
TRBJ2-5 TRBV11-2 - - TGTGCCAGCAGCTTAGGCCAGGGTATACAGACCCAGTACTTC CASSLGQGIQTQYF
TRBJ2-2 TRBV2 TRBD1 few TGTGCCAGCAGTGCCTTGGGACAGAGGGGCACCGGGGAGCTGTTTTTT CASSALGQRGTGELFF
TRBJ2-1 TRBV4-1 TRBD2 - TGCGCCAGCAGCCAAGGACTAGCGGGAGGCGAGAACAATGAGCAGTTCTTC CASSQGLAGGENNEQFF
TRBJ1-2 TRBV5-8 TRBD1 - TGTGCCAGCAGCTTGGTGGGACAGGTTTTTTCTGGCTACACCTTC CASSLVGQVFSGYTF
TRBJ1-1 TRBV2 - - TGTGCCAGCATGGAGTCAGACAACACTGAAGCTTTCTTT CASMESDNTEAFF
TRBJ1-1 TRBV5-4 - once TGTGCCAGCAGCTCCGGACAGACCATGAACACTGAAGCTTTCTTT CASSSGQTMNTEAFF
TRBJ2-7 TRBV11-2 TRBD2 - TGTGCCAGCAGCTTAGGCCGGGGGGGCAGGCAAGAGTACGAGCAGTACTTC CASSLGRGGRQEYEQYF
TRBJ2-7 TRBV18 - - TGTGCCAGCTCAGGGCGCGACGAGCAGTACTTC CASSGRDEQYF
TRBJ1-5 TRBV6-5 TRBD1 - TGTGCCAGCAGTTACGGGACAGGGGTGGATCAGCCCCAGCATTTT CASSYGTGVDQPQHF
TRBJ2-2 TRBV2 - - TGTGCCAGCAGTGAATTGGGGCAGGGTCCGGGGGAGCTGTTTTTT CASSELGQGPGELFF
TRBJ2-1 TRBV7-9 - - TGTGCCAGCAGCTTACGACTAGAGGGCGAGCAGTTCTTC CASSLRLEGEQFF
TRBJ2-7 TRBV5-6 - - TGTGCCAGCAGCTTGTTACCGGACAGCCGCTCCTACGAGCAGTACTTC CASSLLPDSRSYEQYF
TRBJ2-2 TRBV29-1 TRBD1 - TGCAGCGCGCCGGGACAGGGGGGCACCGGGGAGCTGTTTTTT CSAPGQGGTGELFF
TRBJ1-4 TRBV7-2 TRBD1 - TGTGCCAGCAGCAGGGGACAGGGGCGGACTAATGAAAAACTGTTTTTT CASSRGQGRTNEKLFF
TRBJ2-5 TRBV12-3/TRBV12-4 - - TGTGCCAGCGGGCGAGCGGGAGAGACCCAGTACTTC CASGRAGETQYF
TRBJ1-4 TRBV5-6 - - TGTGCCAGCGCTTCCCCGCGTAGCGAAAAACTGTTTTTT CASASPRSEKLFF
TRBJ2-2 TRBV18 TRBD1 - TGTGCCAGCTCACCGGTGACAGGGGGCAGCGGGGAGCTGTTTTTT CASSPVTGGSGELFF
TRBJ1-4 TRBV19 - few TGTGCCAGTAGACGGAGTCCCACATCTGCAACTAATGAAAAACTGTTTTTT CASRRSPTSATNEKLFF
TRBJ2-5 TRBV5-1 TRBD2 - TGCGCCAGCAGACTAGCGGGGGCGACACAAGAGACCCAGTACTTC CASRLAGATQETQYF
TRBJ1-1 TRBV19 - - TGTGCCAGTACCCCCCCGGGACAAAGTTCAACTCGAGCTTTCTTT CASTPPGQSSTRAFF
TRBJ1-2 TRBV4-1 TRBD1 - TGCGCCAGCAGCCACGACGGACAGGCTTCGGGAACTCGTGGCTACACCTTC CASSHDGQASGTRGYTF
TRBJ1-2 TRBV7-9 - - TGTGCCAGTACTAAGTTGGCCGCTAACTATGGCTACACCTTC CASTKLAANYGYTF